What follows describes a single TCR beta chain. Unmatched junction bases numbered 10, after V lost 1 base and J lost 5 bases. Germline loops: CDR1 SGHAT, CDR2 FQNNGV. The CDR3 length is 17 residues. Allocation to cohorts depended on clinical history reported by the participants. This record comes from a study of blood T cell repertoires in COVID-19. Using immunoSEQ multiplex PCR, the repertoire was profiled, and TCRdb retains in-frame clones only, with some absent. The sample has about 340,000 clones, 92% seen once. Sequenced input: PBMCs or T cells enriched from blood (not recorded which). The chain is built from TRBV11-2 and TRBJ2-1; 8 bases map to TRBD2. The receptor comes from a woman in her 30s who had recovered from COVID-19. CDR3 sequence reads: CASSLVSAGGPHNEQFF. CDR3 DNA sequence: TGTGCCAGCAGCTTAGTTTCGGCGGGAGGCCCCCACAATGAGCAGTTCTTC.